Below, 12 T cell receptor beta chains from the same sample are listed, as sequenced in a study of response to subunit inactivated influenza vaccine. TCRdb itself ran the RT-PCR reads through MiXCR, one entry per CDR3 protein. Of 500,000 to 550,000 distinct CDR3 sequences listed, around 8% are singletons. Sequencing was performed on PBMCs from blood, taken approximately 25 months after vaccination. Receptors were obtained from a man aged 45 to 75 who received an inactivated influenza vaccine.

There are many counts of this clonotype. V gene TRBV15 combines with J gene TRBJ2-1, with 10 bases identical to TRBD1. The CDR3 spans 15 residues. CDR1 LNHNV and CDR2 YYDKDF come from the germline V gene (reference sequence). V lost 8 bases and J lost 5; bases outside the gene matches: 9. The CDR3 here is CATSGGTGEHNEQFF. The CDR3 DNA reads TGTGCCACCTCGGGAGGGACAGGGGAACACAATGAGCAGTTCTTC.

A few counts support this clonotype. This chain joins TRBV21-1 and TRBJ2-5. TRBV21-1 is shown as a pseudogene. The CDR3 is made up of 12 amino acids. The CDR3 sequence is CASSKGGETQYF. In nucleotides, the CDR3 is TGTGCCAGCAGCAAAGGGGGAGAGACCCAGTACTTC.

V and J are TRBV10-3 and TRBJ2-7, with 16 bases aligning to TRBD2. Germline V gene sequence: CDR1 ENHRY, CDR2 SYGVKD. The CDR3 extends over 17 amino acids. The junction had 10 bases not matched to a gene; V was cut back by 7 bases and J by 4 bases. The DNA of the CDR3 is TGTGCCATCACACCGGGACTAGCGGGAGGGCCTTCTTACGAGCAGTACTTC. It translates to CAITPGLAGGPSYEQYF.

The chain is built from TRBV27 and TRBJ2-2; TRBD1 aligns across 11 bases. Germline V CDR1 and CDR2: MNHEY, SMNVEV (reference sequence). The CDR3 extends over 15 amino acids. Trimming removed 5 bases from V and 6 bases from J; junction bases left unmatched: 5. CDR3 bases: TGTGCCAGCAGTACCCCGGGACAGGGGGCCGGGGAGCTGTTTTTT. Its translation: CASSTPGQGAGELFF.

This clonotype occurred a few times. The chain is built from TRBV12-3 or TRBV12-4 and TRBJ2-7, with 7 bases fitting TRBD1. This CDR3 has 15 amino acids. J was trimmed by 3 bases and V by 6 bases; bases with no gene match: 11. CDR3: CASRSGRDRVYEQYF. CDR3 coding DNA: TGTGCCAGCAGATCCGGTCGGGACAGAGTCTACGAGCAGTACTTC.

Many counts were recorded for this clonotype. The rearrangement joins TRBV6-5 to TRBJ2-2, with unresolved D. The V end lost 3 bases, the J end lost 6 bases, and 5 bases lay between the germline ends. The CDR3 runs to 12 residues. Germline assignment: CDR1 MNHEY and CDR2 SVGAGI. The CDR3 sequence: CASSYGAGELFF. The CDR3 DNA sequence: TGTGCCAGCAGTTATGGGGCCGGGGAGCTGTTTTTT.

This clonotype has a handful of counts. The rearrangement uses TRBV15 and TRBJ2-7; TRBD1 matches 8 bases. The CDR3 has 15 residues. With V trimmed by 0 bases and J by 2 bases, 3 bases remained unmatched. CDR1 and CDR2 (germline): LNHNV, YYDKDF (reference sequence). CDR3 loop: CATSREGTGTYEQYF. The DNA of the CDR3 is TGTGCCACCAGCAGAGAGGGGACAGGTACCTACGAGCAGTACTTC.

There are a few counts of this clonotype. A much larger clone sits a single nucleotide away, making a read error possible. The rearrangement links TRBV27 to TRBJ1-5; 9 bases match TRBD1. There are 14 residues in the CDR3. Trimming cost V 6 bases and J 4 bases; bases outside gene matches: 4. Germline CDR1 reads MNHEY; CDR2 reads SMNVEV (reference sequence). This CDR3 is CASSSGTGNQPQHF. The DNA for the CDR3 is TGTGCCAGCAGCTCCGGGACAGGGAATCAGCCCCAGCATTTT.

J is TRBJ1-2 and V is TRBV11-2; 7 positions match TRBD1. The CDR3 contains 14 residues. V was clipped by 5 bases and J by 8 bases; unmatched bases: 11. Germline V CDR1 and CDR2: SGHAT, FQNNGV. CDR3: CASSGQSTGVGYTF. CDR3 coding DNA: TGTGCCAGCAGCGGACAGTCCACAGGGGTCGGCTACACCTTC.

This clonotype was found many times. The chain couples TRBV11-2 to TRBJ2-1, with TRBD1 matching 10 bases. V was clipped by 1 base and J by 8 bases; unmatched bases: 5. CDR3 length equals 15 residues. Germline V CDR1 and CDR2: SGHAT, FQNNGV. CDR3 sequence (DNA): TGTGCCAGCAGCTTAGGACAGGGGGCTTGGTATGAGCAGTTCTTC. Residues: CASSLGQGAWYEQFF.

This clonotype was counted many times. CDR3 in DNA: TGTGCCAGCAGCAACCGACAGAATTCACCCCTCCACTTT. This encodes CASSNRQNSPLHF. This chain links TRBV3-1 with TRBJ1-6, with D possibly matching TRBD1 (5 bases). The CDR3 is made up of 13 amino acids. Germline V CDR1 and CDR2: LGHDT, YNNKEL (reference sequence). Trimming left V 5 bases short and J 7 bases short, with 9 bases between.

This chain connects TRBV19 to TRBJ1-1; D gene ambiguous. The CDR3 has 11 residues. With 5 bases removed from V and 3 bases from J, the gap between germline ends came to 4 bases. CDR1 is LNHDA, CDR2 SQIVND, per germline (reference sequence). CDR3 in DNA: TGTGCCAGTAGTGGGTACACTGAAGCTTTCTTT. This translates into CASSGYTEAFF.